This passage covers 4 T cell receptor beta chains from one sample sequenced in a study of tissue T cells after allogeneic stem cell transplantation. The repertoire was sequenced with immunoSEQ multiplex PCR; TCRdb's copy has only in-frame clones and lacks some. The table has more than 7,000 clones, around half seen once. The time point: mouse harvest day 7 after allogeneic transplant. Each mouse received 10^7 T-cell-depleted marrow cells plus 10^6 splenic CD5+ T cells by tail vein. Sequencing was carried out using gut tissue. Every receptor here comes from a female BALB/c mouse given C57BL/6 T cells with graft-versus-host disease after an allogeneic hematopoietic cell transplant.

For this clone: Genes here carry mouse names. Coverage ceases 1 residue before the CDR3 finishes, and the germline J gene fills in the end. The gene calls are TRBV5 and TRBJ2-1; D perhaps matches TRBD2 (5 bases). The V end was cut by 3 bases, the J end by 1 base, with 7 bases between. CDR1 and CDR2 (germline): LGHNA, YNLKQL (reference sequence). CDR3 length: 14 amino acids. The sequenced part of the CDR3 DNA is TGTGCCAGCAGCCATGGGGAAAACTATGCTGAGCAGTTC. It codes for CASSHGENYAEQF. In full, the CDR3 is CASSHGENYAEQFF.

Turning to this clone: Mouse gene names and germline throughout. The read is 1 residue too short to cover the CDR3 end, so that end is filled in from the germline J gene. The chain combines TRBV5 with TRBJ2-5; TRBD1 might be the D (6 bases). V was pared by 0 bases and J by 3 bases, with 10 bases between. The length of the CDR3 is 15 residues. Per germline, CDR1 LGHNA and CDR2 YNLKQL (reference sequence). CDR3 protein: CASSQDRGLQDTQYF. CDR3 bases read: TGTGCCAGCAGCCAAGACAGGGGCCTGCAAGACACCCAGTAC.

A note on this clone: All gene names here are mouse names. The CDR3 end falls 1 residue outside the read, so it is completed with the germline J gene. The rearrangement joins TRBV26 to TRBJ2-1; tentative D call: TRBD1 (6 bases). The CDR3 runs to 12 residues. The ends were cut back, 6 bases at V and 6 bases at J, with 9 bases in the middle. Germline CDR1 and CDR2: KGHPV and FQNQEV (reference sequence). This CDR3 is CASSRTVAEQFF. The DNA read from the CDR3 is TGTGCCAGCAGCAGGACAGTTGCTGAGCAGTTC.

As concerns this clone: The genes are named according to mouse. The read finishes 1 residue shy of the CDR3 end, and the germline J gene is used to complete it. The chain has TRBV26 and TRBJ2-3; 9 bases agree with TRBD2. The CDR3 length is 15 residues. The ends lost 4 bases at V and 0 bases at J; junction bases unmatched: 2. From germline, CDR1 is KGHPV and CDR2 FQNQEV (reference sequence). Partial CDR3 DNA: TGTGCCAGCAGTCAGACTGGGGGTAGTGCAGAAACGCTGTAT. Its translation: CASSQTGGSAETLY. The complete CDR3 sequence is CASSQTGGSAETLYF.